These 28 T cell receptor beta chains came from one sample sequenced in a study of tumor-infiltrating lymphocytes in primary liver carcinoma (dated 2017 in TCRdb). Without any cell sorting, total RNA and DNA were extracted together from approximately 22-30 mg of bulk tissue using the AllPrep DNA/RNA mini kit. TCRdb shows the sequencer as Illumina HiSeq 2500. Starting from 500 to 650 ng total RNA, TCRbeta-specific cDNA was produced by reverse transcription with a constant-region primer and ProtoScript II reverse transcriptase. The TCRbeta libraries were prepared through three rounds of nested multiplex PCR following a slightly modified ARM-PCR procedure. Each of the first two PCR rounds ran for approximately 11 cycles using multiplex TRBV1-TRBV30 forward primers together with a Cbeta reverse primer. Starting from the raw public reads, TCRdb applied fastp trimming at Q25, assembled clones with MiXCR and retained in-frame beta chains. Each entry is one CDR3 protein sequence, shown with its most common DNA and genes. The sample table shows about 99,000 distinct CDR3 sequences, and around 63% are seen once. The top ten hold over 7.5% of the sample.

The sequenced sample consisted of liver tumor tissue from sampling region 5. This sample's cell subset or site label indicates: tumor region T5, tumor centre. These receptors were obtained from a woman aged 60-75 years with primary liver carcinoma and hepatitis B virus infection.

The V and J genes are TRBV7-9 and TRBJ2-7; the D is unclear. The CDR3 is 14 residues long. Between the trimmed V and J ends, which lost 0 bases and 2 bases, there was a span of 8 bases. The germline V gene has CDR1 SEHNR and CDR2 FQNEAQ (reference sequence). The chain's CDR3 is CASSLASDTYEQYF. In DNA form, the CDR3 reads TGTGCCAGCAGCTTAGCGAGTGACACCTACGAGCAGTACTTC.

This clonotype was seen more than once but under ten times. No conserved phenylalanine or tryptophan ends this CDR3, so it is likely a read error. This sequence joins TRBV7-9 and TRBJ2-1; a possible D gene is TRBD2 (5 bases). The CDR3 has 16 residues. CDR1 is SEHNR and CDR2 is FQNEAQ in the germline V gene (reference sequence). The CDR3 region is CASSLSSVVAGIEQFS. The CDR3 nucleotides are TGTGCTAGCAGTTTATCATCGGTGGTAGCCGGGATTGAGCAGTTCTCC.

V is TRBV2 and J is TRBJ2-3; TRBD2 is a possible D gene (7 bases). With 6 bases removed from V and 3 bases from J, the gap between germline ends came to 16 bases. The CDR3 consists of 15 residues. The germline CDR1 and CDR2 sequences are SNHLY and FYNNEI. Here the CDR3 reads CASSAWGRGTDTQYF. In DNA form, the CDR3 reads TGTGCCAGCAGCGCCTGGGGGAGGGGGACAGATACGCAGTATTTT. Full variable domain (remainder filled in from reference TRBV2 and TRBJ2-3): EPEVTQTPSHQVTQMGQEVILRCVPISNHLYFYWYRQILGQKVEFLVSFYNNEISEKSEIFDDQFSVERPDGSNFTLKIRSTKLEDSAMYFCASSAWGRGTDTQYFGPGTRLTVL.

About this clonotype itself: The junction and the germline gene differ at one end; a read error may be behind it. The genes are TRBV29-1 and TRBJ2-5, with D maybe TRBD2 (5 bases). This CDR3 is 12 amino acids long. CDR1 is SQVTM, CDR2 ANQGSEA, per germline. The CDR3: CSAAEQEENQYF. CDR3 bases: TGCAGCGCCGCGGAGCAGGAGGAGAACCAGTACTTC. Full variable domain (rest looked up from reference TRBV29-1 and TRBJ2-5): SAVISQKPSRDICQRGTSLTIQCQVDSQVTMMFWYRQQPGQSLTLIATANQGSEATYESGFVIDKFPISRPNLTFSTLTVSNMSPEDSSIYLCSAAEQEENQYFGPGTRLLVL.

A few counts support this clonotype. This CDR3 reads CASSLCIPGLPHNEQFF. In DNA, the CDR3 is TGTGCCAGCAGTTTATGCATACCGGGACTCCCCCACAATGAGCAGTTCTTC. The rearrangement joins TRBV11-3 to TRBJ2-1, with a weak D call TRBD2 (6 bases). Between the trimmed V and J ends, which lost 6 bases and 5 bases, there was a span of 23 bases. Germline V gene lookup returns CDR1 SGHNT and CDR2 YENEEA. This CDR3 has 17 amino acids.

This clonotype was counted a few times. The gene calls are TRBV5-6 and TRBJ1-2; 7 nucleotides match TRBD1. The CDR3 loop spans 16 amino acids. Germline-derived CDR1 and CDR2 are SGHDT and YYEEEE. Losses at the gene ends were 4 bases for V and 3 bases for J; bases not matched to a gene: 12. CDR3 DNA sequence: TGTGCCAGCAGCACCTCCGGGACAGTGCTAGACTATGGCTACACCTTC. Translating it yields CASSTSGTVLDYGYTF.

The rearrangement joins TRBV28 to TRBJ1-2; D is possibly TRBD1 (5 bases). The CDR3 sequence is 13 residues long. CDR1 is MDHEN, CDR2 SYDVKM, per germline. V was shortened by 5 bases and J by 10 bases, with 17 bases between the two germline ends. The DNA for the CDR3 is TGTGCCAGCAGTGCCCGGGACCCGGATGACTACACCTTC. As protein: CASSARDPDDYTF.

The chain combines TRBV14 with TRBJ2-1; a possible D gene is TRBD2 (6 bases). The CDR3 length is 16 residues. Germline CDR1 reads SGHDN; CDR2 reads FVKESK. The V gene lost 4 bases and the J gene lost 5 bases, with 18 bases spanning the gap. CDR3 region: CASSPLLAGENNEQFF. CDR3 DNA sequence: TGTGCCAGCAGCCCCTTACTAGCAGGAGAGAACAATGAGCAGTTCTTC.

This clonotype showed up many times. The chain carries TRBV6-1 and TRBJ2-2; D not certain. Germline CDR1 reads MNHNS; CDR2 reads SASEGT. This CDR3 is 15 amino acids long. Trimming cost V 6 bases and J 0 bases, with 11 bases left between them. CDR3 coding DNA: TGTGCCAGCAGCATCTCTGACCCGAACACCGGGGAGCTGTTTTTT. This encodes CASSISDPNTGELFF.

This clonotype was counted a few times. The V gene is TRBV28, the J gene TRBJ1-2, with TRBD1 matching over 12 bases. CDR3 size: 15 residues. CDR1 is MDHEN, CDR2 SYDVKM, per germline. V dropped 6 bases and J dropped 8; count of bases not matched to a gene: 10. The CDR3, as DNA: TGTGCCAGCAGCTATGGGGACAGGGGGCTACTGGGCTACACCTTC. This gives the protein CASSYGDRGLLGYTF.

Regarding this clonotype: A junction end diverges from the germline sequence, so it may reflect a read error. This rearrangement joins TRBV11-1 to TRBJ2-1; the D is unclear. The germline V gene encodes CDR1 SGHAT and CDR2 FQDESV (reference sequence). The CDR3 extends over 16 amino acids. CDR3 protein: CASSSAEKFSWNERFF. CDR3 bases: TGTGCCAGCAGCTCAGCTGAGAAATTTTCCTGGAATGAGCGGTTCTTC. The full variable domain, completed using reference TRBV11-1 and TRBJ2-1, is EAEVAQSPRYKITEKSQAVAFWCDPISGHATLYWYRQILGQGPELLVQFQDESVVDDSQLPKDRFSAERLKGVDSTLKIQPAELGDSAMYLCASSSAEKFSWNERFFGPGTRLTVL.

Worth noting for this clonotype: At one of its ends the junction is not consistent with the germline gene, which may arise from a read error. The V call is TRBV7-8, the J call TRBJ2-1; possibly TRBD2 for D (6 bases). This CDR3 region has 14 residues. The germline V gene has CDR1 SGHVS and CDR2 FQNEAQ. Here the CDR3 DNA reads TGTGTCAGCAGCTTAGCGGATAGTTACAATGAGCAGTTCTTC. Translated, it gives CVSSLADSYNEQFF.

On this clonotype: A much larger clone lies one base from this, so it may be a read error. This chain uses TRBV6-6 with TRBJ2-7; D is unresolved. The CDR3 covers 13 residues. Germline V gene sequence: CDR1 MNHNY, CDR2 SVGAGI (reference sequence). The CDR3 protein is CTSTPWGSYEQYF. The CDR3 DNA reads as TGTACCAGTACCCCTTGGGGCTCCTACGAGCAGTACTTC.

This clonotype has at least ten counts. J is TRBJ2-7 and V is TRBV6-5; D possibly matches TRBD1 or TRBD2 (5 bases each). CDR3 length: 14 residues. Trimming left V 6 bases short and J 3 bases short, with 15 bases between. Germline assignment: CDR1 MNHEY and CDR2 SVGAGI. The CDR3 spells CASRLPGPGYEQYF. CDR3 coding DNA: TGTGCCAGCAGACTACCGGGACCGGGCTACGAGCAGTACTTC.

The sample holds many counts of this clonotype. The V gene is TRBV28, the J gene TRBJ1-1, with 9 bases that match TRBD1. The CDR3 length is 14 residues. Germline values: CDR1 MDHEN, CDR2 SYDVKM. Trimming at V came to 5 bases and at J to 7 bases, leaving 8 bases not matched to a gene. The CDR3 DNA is TGTGCCAGCAGTATCGTAATGGGACAGGGTGAAGCTTTCTTT. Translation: CASSIVMGQGEAFF.

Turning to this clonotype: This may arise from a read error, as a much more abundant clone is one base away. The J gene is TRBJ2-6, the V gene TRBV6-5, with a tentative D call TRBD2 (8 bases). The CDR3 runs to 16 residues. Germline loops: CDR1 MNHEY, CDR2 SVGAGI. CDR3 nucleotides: TGTGCCACCGCAGGGGGGGAAATTAGCGGGGTCAACGTCCTGACTTTC. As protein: CATAGGEISGVNVLTF.

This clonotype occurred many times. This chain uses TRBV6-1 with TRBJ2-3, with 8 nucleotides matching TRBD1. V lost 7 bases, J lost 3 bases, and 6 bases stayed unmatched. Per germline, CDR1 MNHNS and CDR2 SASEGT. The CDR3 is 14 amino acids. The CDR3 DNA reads TGTGCCAGCACAGGGGGCGCGTGGACAGATACGCAGTATTTT. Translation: CASTGGAWTDTQYF.

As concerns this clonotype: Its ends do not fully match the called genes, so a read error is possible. The CDR3 sequence: CASSLGRGDGGDNTEPFF. CDR3 nucleotides: TGCGCCAGCAGCTTGGGACGAGGAGATGGTGGGGATAACACTGAACCTTTCTTT. This chain connects TRBV5-1 to TRBJ1-1, with no clear D. In germline, CDR1 is SGHRS, CDR2 YFSETQ. This CDR3 spans 18 amino acids. The full variable domain, its missing parts supplied by reference TRBV5-1 and TRBJ1-1, is KAGVTQTPRYLIKTRGQQVTLSCSPISGHRSVSWYQQTPGQGLQFLFEYFSETQRNKGNFPGRFSGRQFSNSRSEMNVSTLELGDSALYLCASSLGRGDGGDNTEPFFGQGTRLTVV.

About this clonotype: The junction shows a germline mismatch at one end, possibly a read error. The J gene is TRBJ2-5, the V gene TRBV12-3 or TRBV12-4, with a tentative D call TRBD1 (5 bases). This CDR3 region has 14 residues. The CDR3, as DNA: TGTGCCAGCAAGGCCTCCAGGGAAGAAGAGACTCAGTACTTC. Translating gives CASKASREEETQYF.

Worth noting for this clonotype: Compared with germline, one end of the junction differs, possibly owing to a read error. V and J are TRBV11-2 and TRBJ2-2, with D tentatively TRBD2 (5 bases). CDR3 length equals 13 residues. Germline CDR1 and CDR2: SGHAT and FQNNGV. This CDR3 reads CAINLDRTGELSF. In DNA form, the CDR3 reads TGTGCCATCAACTTAGATAGGACTGGGGAGCTGTCTTTT.

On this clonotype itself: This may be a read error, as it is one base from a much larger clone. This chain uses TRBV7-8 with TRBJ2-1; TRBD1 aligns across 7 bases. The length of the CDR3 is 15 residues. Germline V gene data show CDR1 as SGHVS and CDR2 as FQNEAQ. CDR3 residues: CVSSRRDSLLNEQFF. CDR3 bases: TGTGTCAGCAGCCGCCGGGACAGCCTCCTCAATGAGCAGTTCTTC. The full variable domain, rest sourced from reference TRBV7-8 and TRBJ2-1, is GAGVSQSPRYKVAKRGQDVALRCDPISGHVSLFWYQQALGQGPEFLTYFQNEAQLDKSGLPSDRFFAERPEGSVSTLKIQRTQQEDSAVYLCVSSRRDSLLNEQFFGPGTRLTVL.

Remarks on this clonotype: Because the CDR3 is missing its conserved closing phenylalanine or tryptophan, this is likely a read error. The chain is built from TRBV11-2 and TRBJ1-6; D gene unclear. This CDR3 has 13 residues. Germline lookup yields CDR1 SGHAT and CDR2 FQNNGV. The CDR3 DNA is TGTGCCAGCAGCTTTGTATTGAATTCAGCCCTCCACTCT. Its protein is CASSFVLNSALHS.

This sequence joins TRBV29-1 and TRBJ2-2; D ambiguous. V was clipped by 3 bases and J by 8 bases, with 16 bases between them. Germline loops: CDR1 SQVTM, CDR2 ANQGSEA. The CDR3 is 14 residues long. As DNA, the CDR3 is TGCAGCGTTGACGCGGAAATGGGATCAGGGGAGCTGTTTTTT. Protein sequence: CSVDAEMGSGELFF.

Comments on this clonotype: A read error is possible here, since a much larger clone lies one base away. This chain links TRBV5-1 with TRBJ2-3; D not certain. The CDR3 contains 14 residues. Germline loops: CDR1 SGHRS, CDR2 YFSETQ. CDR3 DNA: TGCACCAGCAGCTTTGACCACAGCACAGATACGCAGTATTTT. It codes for CTSSFDHSTDTQYF.

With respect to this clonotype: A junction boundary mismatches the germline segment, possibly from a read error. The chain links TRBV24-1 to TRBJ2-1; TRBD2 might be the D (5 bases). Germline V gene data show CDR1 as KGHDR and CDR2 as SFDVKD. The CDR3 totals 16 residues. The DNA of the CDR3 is TGTGCCAGCAGTGAAGGGCGGGCAGTAAAATACAATGAGCAGTTCTTC. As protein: CASSEGRAVKYNEQFF.

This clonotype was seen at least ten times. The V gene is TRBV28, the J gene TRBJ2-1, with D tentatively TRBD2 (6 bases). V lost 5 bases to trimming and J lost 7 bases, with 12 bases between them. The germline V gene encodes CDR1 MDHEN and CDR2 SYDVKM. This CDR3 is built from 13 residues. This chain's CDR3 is CASSNWEVNEQFF. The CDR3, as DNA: TGTGCCAGCAGTAACTGGGAGGTGAATGAGCAGTTCTTC.

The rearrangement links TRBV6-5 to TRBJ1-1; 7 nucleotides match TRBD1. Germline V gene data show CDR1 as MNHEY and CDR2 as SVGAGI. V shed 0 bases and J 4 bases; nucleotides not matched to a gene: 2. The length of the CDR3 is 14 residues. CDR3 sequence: CASSYSNRGTEAFF. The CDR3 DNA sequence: TGTGCCAGCAGTTACTCGAACAGGGGCACTGAAGCTTTCTTT.

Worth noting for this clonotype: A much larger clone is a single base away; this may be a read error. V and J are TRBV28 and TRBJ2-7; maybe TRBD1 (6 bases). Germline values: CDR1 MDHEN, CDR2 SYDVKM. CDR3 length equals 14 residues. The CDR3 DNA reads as TGTACCAGCAGTTTATACCCAGGGGACTACGAGCAGTACTTC. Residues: CTSSLYPGDYEQYF.